Below are 20 T cell receptor beta chains sequenced from a single sample in a study of human T cells and chemical hapten exposure. As for time point: patch test 1, 2 weeks after DPC sensitization. The treatment was: therapeutic diphenylcyclopropenone sensitization with weekly scalp DPC. MiXCR, applied by TCRdb to the RACE reads, yields one record per CDR3 protein. The data contain 150,000 to 200,000 distinct CDR3 sequences, more than 12% of them singletons. The sample was whole blood, taken in connection with sensitization to the hapten diphenylcyclopropenone (DPC). These receptors were collected from a woman in her twenties or thirties with alopecia areata. Some clones in this sample may be carry-over from other donors' samples.

This clonotype was picked up one time. CDR3 amino acids: CASSPGGWEEKLFF. The DNA for the CDR3 is TGTGCCAGCAGTCCAGGGGGCTGGGAGGAAAAACTGTTTTTT. V is TRBV28 and J is TRBJ1-4, with 8 bases that match TRBD1. This CDR3 has 14 residues. The germline CDR1 and CDR2 sequences are MDHEN and SYDVKM. The junction had 7 bases not matched to a gene; V was cut back by 5 bases and J by 8 bases. Full variable domain (missing parts from reference TRBV28 and TRBJ1-4): DVKVTQSSRYLVKRTGEKVFLECVQDMDHENMFWYRQDPGLGLRLIYFSYDVKMKEKGDIPEGYSVSREKKERFSLILESASTNQTSMYLCASSPGGWEEKLFFGSGTQLSVL.

The genes are TRBV2 and TRBJ2-7, with D perhaps given as TRBD1 or TRBD2 (5 bases each). The V gene's germline CDR1 is SNHLY and CDR2 FYNNEI. This CDR3 is built from 13 residues. V was pared by 7 bases and J by 0 bases, with 10 bases between. In DNA, the CDR3 is TGTGCCAGCACCAGGGAGAGCTCCTACGAGCAGTACTTC. Encoded protein: CASTRESSYEQYF.

The V call is TRBV11-2, the J call TRBJ2-2, with TRBD1 matching over 8 bases. The length of the CDR3 is 15 residues. Germline CDR1 and CDR2: SGHAT and FQNNGV. Losses at the gene ends were 2 bases for V and 6 bases for J; bases not matched to a gene: 5. CDR3 sequence reads: CASSLLGQGSGELFF. The CDR3 DNA reads TGTGCCAGCAGCTTACTCGGACAGGGCTCCGGGGAGCTGTTTTTT.

V usage is TRBV5-1 and J usage is TRBJ2-5, with D unresolved. V was trimmed by 7 bases and J by 4 bases, leaving 11 bases between them. Looked up from germline, CDR1 is SGHRS and CDR2 is YFSETQ. The CDR3 is 12 amino acids. The CDR3 region is CASSEARETQYF. The DNA for the CDR3 is TGCGCCAGCTCCGAGGCCAGAGAGACCCAGTACTTC.

This clonotype has just a few counts. The chain uses TRBV6-5 and TRBJ1-2; TRBD1 might be the D (5 bases). Germline V gene data show CDR1 as MNHEY and CDR2 as SVGAGI. This CDR3 is built from 11 residues. Trimming took 5 bases from V and 8 from J, leaving 9 bases between them. The CDR3 region is CASSEGVGYTF. Written as DNA, the CDR3 is TGTGCCAGCAGTGAAGGGGTAGGCTACACCTTC.

The CDR3 DNA follows: TGTGCCAGCAGACCTGACAGTTCGGAGACCCAGTACTTC. Amino acid sequence: CASRPDSSETQYF. The rearrangement joins TRBV28 to TRBJ2-5; D is possibly TRBD1 (5 bases). Trimming cost V 6 bases and J 5 bases, with 13 bases left between them. CDR3 size: 13 residues. CDR1 is MDHEN and CDR2 is SYDVKM in the germline V gene.

This clonotype was recorded at least ten times. This rearrangement joins TRBV28 to TRBJ1-5; D ambiguous. This CDR3 has 12 residues. Per germline, CDR1 MDHEN and CDR2 SYDVKM. V was clipped by 4 bases and J by 9 bases, with 10 bases between them. The CDR3, as DNA: TGTGCCAGCAGTTATACCGCGGGGCCCCAGCATTTT. Its protein product is CASSYTAGPQHF. The full variable domain, rest sourced from reference TRBV28 and TRBJ1-5, is DVKVTQSSRYLVKRTGEKVFLECVQDMDHENMFWYRQDPGLGLRLIYFSYDVKMKEKGDIPEGYSVSREKKERFSLILESASTNQTSMYLCASSYTAGPQHFGDGTRLSIL.

This clonotype was observed a few times. The gene calls are TRBV7-3 and TRBJ2-7; D perhaps matches TRBD1 (7 bases). Germline values: CDR1 SGHTA, CDR2 FQGTGA. Trimming pared 5 bases from V and 3 bases from J, leaving 17 bases between. The CDR3 sequence is 15 residues long. The CDR3 DNA reads as TGTGCCAGCAGCGCCCGGACAGGAGGGGACTACGAGCAGTACTTC. This gives the protein CASSARTGGDYEQYF.

V gene TRBV28 combines with J gene TRBJ2-2; D gene uncertain. V gave up 10 bases and J gave up 0 bases, with 9 bases separating them. Germline loops: CDR1 MDHEN, CDR2 SYDVKM. CDR3 length: 13 residues. CDR3 protein: CAIKGPNTGELFF. The CDR3 DNA sequence: TGTGCCATCAAAGGGCCGAACACCGGGGAGCTGTTTTTT.

This clonotype was seen only a few times. The chain has TRBV3-1 and TRBJ1-2; D gene uncertain. The CDR3 loop spans 12 amino acids. Germline values: CDR1 LGHDT, CDR2 YNNKEL (reference sequence). With 1 base removed from V and 8 bases from J, the gap between germline ends came to 8 bases. The CDR3 sequence: CASSQAVSGYTF. In DNA, the CDR3 is TGTGCCAGCAGCCAAGCAGTGAGCGGCTACACCTTC.

The sample holds a few counts of this clonotype. The chain couples TRBV28 to TRBJ2-5, with D perhaps TRBD1 (6 bases). This CDR3 has 13 residues. Trimming removed 10 bases from V and 2 bases from J, with 14 bases in between. Germline CDR1 is MDHEN and CDR2 is SYDVKM. The CDR3 nucleotides read TGTGCCACCCTCGGGACAAGTCAAGAGACCCAGTACTTC. This translates into CATLGTSQETQYF.

The V gene is TRBV7-9, the J gene TRBJ2-7, with 11 positions matching TRBD1. The V gene end was trimmed by 5 bases and the J gene end by 5 bases; junction bases not matched to a gene: 8. CDR3 length: 15 amino acids. The germline V gene encodes CDR1 SEHNR and CDR2 FQNEAQ (reference sequence). Here the CDR3 DNA reads TGTGCCAGCAGCAAAGGACAGGGGGCGCTTCACGAGCAGTACTTC. This encodes CASSKGQGALHEQYF.

The J gene is TRBJ2-5, the V gene TRBV18; D gene uncertain. Germline-derived CDR1 and CDR2 are KGHSH and LQKENI. The CDR3 is 14 residues long. Deletions cut 4 bases from V and 7 bases from J, with 16 bases between. CDR3: CASSQKDARGTQYF. The DNA of the CDR3 is TGTGCCAGCTCACAAAAAGACGCCCGCGGGACCCAGTACTTC.

The V call is TRBV18, the J call TRBJ1-2; a weak D match, TRBD1 (5 bases). Trimming pared 2 bases from V and 5 bases from J, leaving 18 bases between. CDR1 and CDR2 from the germline V gene are KGHSH and LQKENI. The CDR3 extends over 16 amino acids. The CDR3 loop reads CASSPTGTDPSYGYTF. CDR3 sequence (DNA): TGTGCCAGCTCACCAACCGGGACGGACCCTAGTTATGGCTACACCTTC.

The chain carries TRBV10-3 and TRBJ2-5; 8 bases agree with TRBD2. The CDR3 is made up of 14 amino acids. The V segment lost 2 bases and the J segment 1 base; nucleotides outside the gene matches: 0. CDR1 and CDR2 (germline): ENHRY, SYGVKD. The CDR3 DNA reads as TGTGCCATCAGTGAGACTAGCGGCCAAGAGACCCAGTACTTC. This gives the protein CAISETSGQETQYF.

V and J are TRBV20-1 and TRBJ1-2; D perhaps matches TRBD1 (5 bases). CDR1 and CDR2 (germline): DFQATT, SNEGSKA (reference sequence). Between the trimmed V and J ends, which lost 0 bases and 5 bases, there was a span of 10 bases. CDR3 length equals 13 residues. The CDR3 loop is CSARDSGSYGYTF. The CDR3 DNA sequence: TGCAGTGCTAGAGATTCAGGGTCGTATGGCTACACCTTC.

The chain uses TRBV5-1 and TRBJ2-1; D is possibly TRBD1 or TRBD2 (5 bases each). V was clipped by 5 bases and J by 1 base, with 10 bases between them. The CDR3 has 14 residues. Germline CDR1 reads SGHRS; CDR2 reads YFSETQ. The CDR3: CASRPGPSYNEQFF. The DNA of the CDR3 is TGCGCCAGCAGACCGGGACCGTCCTACAATGAGCAGTTCTTC. The whole variable domain, remainder taken from reference TRBV5-1 and TRBJ2-1, is KAGVTQTPRYLIKTRGQQVTLSCSPISGHRSVSWYQQTPGQGLQFLFEYFSETQRNKGNFPGRFSGRQFSNSRSEMNVSTLELGDSALYLCASRPGPSYNEQFFGPGTRLTVL.

This clonotype came up a few times. The V gene is TRBV29-1, the J gene TRBJ1-4; 8 positions agree with TRBD1. The CDR3 runs to 13 residues. The germline CDR1 and CDR2 sequences are SQVTM and ANQGSEA. The V segment lost 4 bases and the J segment 7 bases; nucleotides outside the gene matches: 5. The CDR3 nucleotides read TGCAGCGTTGTGGACAGGGTTTTTGAAAAACTGTTTTTT. Amino acid sequence: CSVVDRVFEKLFF.

The V call is TRBV7-3, the J call TRBJ2-1; D may be TRBD1 or TRBD2 (6 bases each). Trimming took 1 base from V and 9 from J, leaving 13 bases between them. The CDR3 consists of 14 residues. The germline V gene has CDR1 SGHTA and CDR2 FQGTGA. The CDR3 protein is CASSLKGGGGEQFF. The CDR3 coding sequence is TGTGCCAGCAGCTTAAAAGGAGGAGGGGGTGAGCAGTTCTTC.

This clonotype was recorded a few times. The chain employs TRBV20-1 and TRBJ2-7; D gene unclear. The germline CDR1 and CDR2 sequences are DFQATT and SNEGSKA (reference sequence). Trimming shortened V by 3 bases and J by 3 bases, and 6 bases separated the two germline ends. There are 11 residues in the CDR3. CDR3 protein: CSARVYYEQYF. The CDR3 bases are TGCAGTGCTAGGGTGTACTACGAGCAGTACTTC.